These 15 T cell receptor beta chains originate from one sample sequenced in a study of T cells after yellow fever vaccination. TCRdb independently ran MiXCR on the 5' RACE reads; one entry per CDR3 protein. Among 65,000 to 90,000 distinct CDR3 sequences listed, 10% to 15% were seen once. Here the sequenced sample was CD8+ T cells not binding an NS4B(214-222) dextramer, sorted from PBMCs, taken about 21 days after the first yellow fever vaccination. The receptors derive from a man between 18 and 35 years old who received the YFV17D yellow fever vaccine.

This clonotype was recorded at least ten times. The chain joins TRBV11-2 to TRBJ2-7; the D is unclear. The CDR3 length is 11 residues. The V gene's germline CDR1 is SGHAT and CDR2 FQNNGV. The V end was cut by 3 bases, the J end by 5 bases, with 5 bases between. CDR3 sequence: CASSFGNEQYV. The CDR3 nucleotides are TGTGCCAGCAGCTTCGGAAACGAGCAGTACGTC.

The chain's CDR3 is CASSLGTGVQETQYF. CDR3 DNA sequence: TGCGCCAGCAGCTTGGGCACGGGCGTACAAGAGACCCAGTACTTC. This rearrangement joins TRBV5-1 to TRBJ2-5; no firm D call. The CDR3 is 15 amino acids. CDR1 is SGHRS and CDR2 is YFSETQ in the germline V gene. With 0 bases removed from V and 2 bases from J, the gap between germline ends came to 11 bases.

This clonotype came up a few times. This sequence joins TRBV10-3 and TRBJ2-7; a possible D gene is TRBD1 (6 bases). V was clipped by 11 bases and J by 4 bases, with 18 bases between them. The CDR3 loop spans 13 amino acids. Germline V gene sequence: CDR1 ENHRY, CDR2 SYGVKD. The CDR3: CASTGQHDYEQYF. CDR3 nucleotides: TGTGCCTCGACGGGACAACACGATTACGAGCAGTACTTC.

This clonotype appeared many times. The rearrangement uses TRBV6-1 and TRBJ2-3; D assignment may be TRBD1 or TRBD2 (7 bases each). This CDR3 spans 15 amino acids. Trimming stripped 5 bases from V and 0 bases from J, with 12 bases between. The germline gives CDR1 MNHNS, CDR2 SASEGT. The chain's CDR3 is CASSPRGGSTDTQYF. For the CDR3, the DNA is TGTGCCAGCAGTCCCAGGGGGGGGAGCACAGATACGCAGTATTTT.

CDR3 coding DNA: TGCGCCAGCAGTGGGGGGGGGGCTTACAATGAGCAGTTCTTC. It is translated as CASSGGGAYNEQFF. The chain has TRBV10-2 and TRBJ2-1; weak D call: TRBD2 (7 bases). Trimming stripped 4 bases from V and 4 bases from J, with 11 bases between. This CDR3 region has 14 residues. Germline CDR1 and CDR2: WSHSY and SAAADI.

This clonotype has more than one count but fewer than ten. This chain links TRBV4-1 with TRBJ2-3, with D possibly called TRBD1 or TRBD2 (6 bases each). The CDR3 length is 15 residues. The germline V gene encodes CDR1 MGHRA and CDR2 YSYEKL. Trimming cost V 0 bases and J 5 bases, with 12 bases left between them. In DNA form, the CDR3 reads TGCGCCAGCAGCCAAGATTGGGGGGCCATAGATACGCAGTATTTT. This gives the protein CASSQDWGAIDTQYF.

This clonotype was picked up a small number of times. V and J are TRBV4-2 and TRBJ1-1; perhaps TRBD1 as D (5 bases). Germline V lookup: CDR1 LGHNA, CDR2 YNFKEQ. The V end was cut by 0 bases, the J end by 0 bases, with 14 bases between. The CDR3 is made up of 17 amino acids. This CDR3 is CASSQEKGQSMNTEAFF. In DNA, the CDR3 is TGTGCCAGCAGCCAAGAAAAGGGGCAGAGCATGAACACTGAAGCTTTCTTT.

The table lists this clonotype with a few counts. The V call is TRBV27, the J call TRBJ2-1; 12 bases line up with TRBD2. V lost 4 bases to trimming and J lost 8 bases; unmatched junction nucleotides: 3. CDR1 and CDR2 (germline): MNHEY, SMNVEV (reference sequence). CDR3 length equals 14 residues. The CDR3 reads CASSSTSGGYEQFF. The CDR3 coding sequence is TGTGCCAGCAGTTCGACTAGCGGGGGCTATGAGCAGTTCTTC.

The V and J genes are TRBV10-3 and TRBJ1-6, with unresolved D. CDR1 and CDR2 from the germline V gene are ENHRY and SYGVKD. This CDR3 spans 14 amino acids. V was clipped by 6 bases and J by 12 bases, with 18 bases between them. This chain's CDR3 is CAIRAGDPGGPLHF. CDR3 nucleotide sequence: TGTGCCATCAGGGCGGGAGACCCCGGAGGACCCCTCCACTTT.

This clonotype turned up a few times. This rearrangement joins TRBV15 to TRBJ1-1; no clear D. The CDR3 is 14 amino acids. The germline CDR1 and CDR2 sequences are LNHNV and YYDKDF (reference sequence). The ends were cut back, 0 bases at V and 4 bases at J, with 9 bases in the middle. For the CDR3, the DNA is TGTGCCACCAGCAGAGATCGAGGGTCCACTGAAGCTTTCTTT. Its translation: CATSRDRGSTEAFF.

This clonotype appeared a few times. The chain employs TRBV11-1 and TRBJ2-4, with a weak D call TRBD2 (6 bases). Germline CDR1 SGHAT, CDR2 FQDESV (reference sequence). The CDR3 sequence is 14 residues long. V was shortened by 5 bases and J by 0 bases, with 8 bases between the two germline ends. The CDR3 here is CASSGGLAKNIQYF. The CDR3 DNA follows: TGTGCCAGCAGCGGGGGGTTAGCCAAAAACATTCAGTACTTC.

This clonotype was seen a few times. The rearrangement joins TRBV9 to TRBJ1-2; D ambiguous. Germline values: CDR1 SGDLS, CDR2 YYNGEE. V was pared by 0 bases and J by 4 bases, with 10 bases between. The CDR3 sequence is 14 residues long. The DNA of the CDR3 is TGTGCCAGCAGCGTAGCTCTGGGTTCCTATGGCTACACCTTC. Protein: CASSVALGSYGYTF. The variable domain in full, completed from reference TRBV9 and TRBJ1-2, reads DSGVTQTPKHLITATGQRVTLRCSPRSGDLSVYWYQQSLDQGLQFLIQYYNGEERAKGNILERFSAQQFPDLHSELNLSSLELGDSALYFCASSVALGSYGYTFGSGTRLTVV.

V and J are TRBV15 and TRBJ2-7; TRBD1 agrees at 11 bases. V gave up 3 bases and J gave up 3 bases; unmatched junction bases: 4. Germline V lookup: CDR1 LNHNV, CDR2 YYDKDF (reference sequence). This CDR3 has 15 amino acids. This CDR3 reads CATSRSGTGGYEQYF. The CDR3 region has the DNA TGTGCCACCAGCAGGTCCGGGACAGGGGGCTACGAGCAGTACTTC.

The chain recombines TRBV4-3 with TRBJ2-3, with TRBD1 matching 7 bases. V was pared by 4 bases and J by 1 base, with 11 bases of the junction left unmatched. In germline, CDR1 is LGHNA, CDR2 YSLEER. The CDR3 consists of 17 residues. The CDR3 nucleotides are TGCGCCAGCAGCCGCGTCCTAGGGGGCCTGGGCACAGATACGCAGTATTTT. It codes for CASSRVLGGLGTDTQYF.

The V gene is TRBV12-3 or TRBV12-4, the J gene TRBJ1-1; no reliable D call. Trimming removed 7 bases from V and 3 bases from J, with 9 bases in between. The CDR3 runs 12 residues. The CDR3 DNA reads TGTGCCAGCACCCTCGAGGACACTGAAGCTTTCTTT. Translated: CASTLEDTEAFF.